This TCR beta chain was identified during a study of T cell repertoires in cytomegalovirus infection. Whole-study context: Indications came from public TCR beta signatures; they pointed to CMV infection and to a matching HLA type.

Comment on this clonotype: Antigen: not known.

This CDR3 contains 18 residues. J lost 2 bases, V lost 4 bases, and 14 bases had no gene match. Germline V gene sequence: CDR1 SGHTA, CDR2 FQGNSA. Points from the study as a whole: Cumulative public TCR beta family frequency identified carriers of CMV plus the relevant HLA. Predominance within the ex vivo response was attributable to HLA-C-restricted CMV-specific TCR beta clonotypes.

TCRdb re-analysed the reads in MiXCR, keeping a single row per CDR3 protein. The top ten hold about 13% of the sample, which has around 530,000 distinct CDR3 sequences, more than 20% seen once. The sequenced material came from PBMCs. V is TRBV7-2 and J is TRBJ2-3; 8 bases are shared with TRBD2. This receptor was identified in a human donor in good health (CMV status not recorded). Some clones in this sample may be carry-over from other donors' samples. This chain's CDR3 is CASSSRTSHLLLTDTQYF. CDR3 DNA: TGTGCCAGCAGCTCCCGGACTAGCCACCTTCTTCTCACAGATACGCAGTATTTT.